These T cell receptor beta chains were read from a single sample in a study of blood T cell repertoires in COVID-19. Using immunoSEQ multiplex PCR, the repertoire was profiled, and TCRdb retains in-frame clones only, with some absent. Here the sample spans under 350,000 clones, roughly nine tenths being singletons. The sequenced material came from PBMCs or T cells enriched from blood (not recorded which). These receptors all come from a young woman who had recovered from COVID-19. Both conserved end residues are part of each CDR3. Each record gives: D gene, J gene, V gene, clone size, CDR3 protein, CDR3 DNA. D genes are given only for firm matches. Size is stated for part of the rows, as once, few or many counts, or as a class when the clone is expanded.

D gene: NA
J gene: TRBJ1-1
V gene: TRBV7-8
clone size: NA
CDR3 protein: CASSSRGGVLRTEAFF
CDR3 DNA: TGTGCCAGCAGCTCGCGCGGGGGCGTCTTGCGGACTGAAGCTTTCTTT

D gene: NA
J gene: TRBJ1-1
V gene: TRBV3-1/TRBV3-2
clone size: NA
CDR3 protein: CASSRPGVAREAFF
CDR3 DNA: TGTGCCAGCAGTCGACCCGGGGTAGCCAGGGAAGCTTTCTTT

D gene: NA
J gene: TRBJ1-3
V gene: TRBV4-3
clone size: once
CDR3 protein: CASSYGGSGNTIYF
CDR3 DNA: TGCGCCAGCAGCTACGGCGGCTCTGGAAACACCATATATTTT

D gene: TRBD2
J gene: TRBJ2-1
V gene: TRBV9
clone size: NA
CDR3 protein: CASGGSGYNEQFF
CDR3 DNA: TGTGCCAGCGGCGGGAGTGGTTACAATGAGCAGTTCTTC

D gene: NA
J gene: TRBJ2-5
V gene: TRBV5-4
clone size: NA
CDR3 protein: CASSHEGYQETQYF
CDR3 DNA: TGTGCCAGCAGCCACGAGGGCTACCAAGAGACCCAGTACTTC

D gene: TRBD1
J gene: TRBJ2-5
V gene: TRBV3-1/TRBV3-2
clone size: NA
CDR3 protein: CASSQENRGRETQYF
CDR3 DNA: TGTGCCAGCAGCCAAGAGAACAGGGGGAGGGAGACCCAGTACTTC

D gene: TRBD1
J gene: TRBJ2-7
V gene: TRBV6-5
clone size: NA
CDR3 protein: CASSYSTGTGGWEQYF
CDR3 DNA: TGTGCCAGCAGTTACTCAACCGGGACAGGGGGTTGGGAGCAGTACTTC

D gene: NA
J gene: TRBJ1-5
V gene: TRBV7-2
clone size: NA
CDR3 protein: CASSPRTGHQPQHF
CDR3 DNA: TGTGCCAGCAGCCCACGGACTGGTCATCAGCCCCAGCATTTT

D gene: TRBD2
J gene: TRBJ2-1
V gene: TRBV13
clone size: NA
CDR3 protein: CASSTLTSGPYNEQFF
CDR3 DNA: TGTGCCAGCAGCACTCTGACTAGCGGCCCTTACAATGAGCAGTTCTTC

D gene: TRBD2
J gene: TRBJ2-7
V gene: TRBV27
clone size: NA
CDR3 protein: CASRGRGGTISEQYF
CDR3 DNA: TGTGCCAGCAGAGGGAGGGGCGGGACTATTAGCGAGCAGTACTTC

D gene: NA
J gene: TRBJ2-1
V gene: TRBV6-5
clone size: NA
CDR3 protein: CASRRAGPYNEQFF
CDR3 DNA: TGTGCCAGCCGACGAGCGGGCCCTTATAATGAGCAGTTCTTC

D gene: TRBD2
J gene: TRBJ2-1
V gene: TRBV9
clone size: NA
CDR3 protein: CASSEQTSGIYGEQFF
CDR3 DNA: TGTGCCAGCAGCGAACAGACTAGCGGGATTTATGGTGAGCAGTTCTTC

D gene: NA
J gene: TRBJ2-1
V gene: TRBV9
clone size: NA
CDR3 protein: CASSFSVSYNEQFF
CDR3 DNA: TGTGCCAGCAGCTTTAGCGTCTCCTACAATGAGCAGTTCTTC

D gene: NA
J gene: TRBJ2-7
V gene: TRBV9
clone size: NA
CDR3 protein: CASSVAGGPYEQYF
CDR3 DNA: TGTGCCAGCAGCGTAGCGGGGGGCCCCTACGAGCAGTACTTC

D gene: NA
J gene: TRBJ2-5
V gene: TRBV30
clone size: NA
CDR3 protein: CACDRKETQYF
CDR3 DNA: TGTGCCTGCGACAGGAAAGAGACCCAGTACTTC

D gene: NA
J gene: TRBJ1-5
V gene: TRBV6-6
clone size: NA
CDR3 protein: CASRTGSIPSNQPQHF
CDR3 DNA: TGTGCCAGCAGAACAGGGTCCATTCCTAGCAATCAGCCCCAGCATTTT

D gene: TRBD1
J gene: TRBJ2-1
V gene: TRBV19
clone size: NA
CDR3 protein: CASSFSTGNTYNEQFF
CDR3 DNA: TGTGCCAGTAGTTTCTCGACAGGGAACACCTACAATGAGCAGTTCTTC

D gene: TRBD1
J gene: TRBJ1-1
V gene: TRBV10-1
clone size: NA
CDR3 protein: CASSEGTGGTEAFF
CDR3 DNA: TGCGCCAGCAGTGAAGGGACAGGGGGGACTGAAGCTTTCTTT

D gene: TRBD1
J gene: TRBJ2-7
V gene: TRBV2
clone size: NA
CDR3 protein: CASKGQGAAYEQYF
CDR3 DNA: TGTGCCAGCAAGGGACAGGGGGCGGCCTACGAGCAGTACTTC

D gene: TRBD2
J gene: TRBJ2-7
V gene: TRBV28
clone size: NA
CDR3 protein: CASSPMFGREGQNEQYF
CDR3 DNA: TGTGCCAGCAGCCCAATGTTTGGGCGGGAGGGCCAAAACGAGCAGTACTTC

D gene: NA
J gene: TRBJ1-5
V gene: TRBV30
clone size: NA
CDR3 protein: CAWSVSGQNQPQHF
CDR3 DNA: TGTGCCTGGAGTGTAAGCGGCCAGAATCAGCCCCAGCATTTT

D gene: TRBD2
J gene: TRBJ2-7
V gene: TRBV30
clone size: NA
CDR3 protein: CAWRGGMTYEQYF
CDR3 DNA: TGTGCCTGGAGGGGAGGGATGACCTACGAGCAGTACTTC

D gene: NA
J gene: TRBJ2-2
V gene: TRBV19
clone size: NA
CDR3 protein: CATAVSANTGELFF
CDR3 DNA: TGTGCCACCGCCGTGTCAGCGAACACCGGGGAGCTGTTTTTT

D gene: NA
J gene: TRBJ1-1
V gene: TRBV25-1
clone size: NA
CDR3 protein: CASSAGVRTEAFF
CDR3 DNA: TGTGCCAGCAGTGCAGGGGTAAGGACTGAAGCTTTCTTT

D gene: TRBD1
J gene: TRBJ2-1
V gene: TRBV28
clone size: NA
CDR3 protein: CASSWDRARYNEQFF
CDR3 DNA: TGTGCCAGCAGTTGGGACAGGGCCCGCTACAATGAGCAGTTCTTC

D gene: NA
J gene: TRBJ2-5
V gene: TRBV19
clone size: NA
CDR3 protein: CASRHPGTKETQYF
CDR3 DNA: TGTGCCAGTAGGCACCCCGGGACAAAAGAGACCCAGTACTTC

D gene: TRBD1
J gene: TRBJ2-7
V gene: TRBV16
clone size: NA
CDR3 protein: CASSHPTGFYEQYF
CDR3 DNA: TGTGCCAGCAGCCACCCGACAGGGTTCTACGAGCAGTACTTC

D gene: TRBD1
J gene: TRBJ2-1
V gene: TRBV18
clone size: NA
CDR3 protein: CASSSTGTGEQFF
CDR3 DNA: TGTGCCAGCTCATCGACAGGGACCGGTGAGCAGTTCTTC

D gene: TRBD1
J gene: TRBJ2-7
V gene: TRBV5-1
clone size: NA
CDR3 protein: CASSLAGQGGYEQYF
CDR3 DNA: TGCGCCAGCAGCTTGGCAGGACAGGGAGGATACGAGCAGTACTTC

D gene: TRBD2
J gene: TRBJ2-7
V gene: TRBV7-2
clone size: NA
CDR3 protein: CASTLSGGITYEQYF
CDR3 DNA: TGTGCCAGCACCCTTAGCGGGGGTATAACCTACGAGCAGTACTTC

D gene: NA
J gene: TRBJ2-1
V gene: TRBV30
clone size: NA
CDR3 protein: CAWSGGGGGYNEQFF
CDR3 DNA: TGTGCCTGGAGCGGAGGAGGGGGGGGTTACAATGAGCAGTTCTTC

D gene: TRBD2
J gene: TRBJ2-1
V gene: TRBV3-1/TRBV3-2
clone size: NA
CDR3 protein: CASSQVSGGTPGNEQFF
CDR3 DNA: TGTGCCAGCAGCCAAGTAAGCGGGGGCACCCCGGGGAATGAGCAGTTCTTC

D gene: NA
J gene: TRBJ2-1
V gene: TRBV28
clone size: once
CDR3 protein: CASRLGGSYNEQFF
CDR3 DNA: TGTGCCAGCAGATTGGGGGGATCCTACAATGAGCAGTTCTTC

D gene: NA
J gene: TRBJ1-1
V gene: TRBV4-3
clone size: NA
CDR3 protein: CASSQDRAGMNTEAFF
CDR3 DNA: TGCGCCAGCAGCCAAGATCGGGCGGGAATGAACACTGAAGCTTTCTTT

D gene: NA
J gene: TRBJ2-7
V gene: TRBV11-2
clone size: NA
CDR3 protein: CASTFSADPYEQYF
CDR3 DNA: TGTGCCAGCACCTTTTCAGCGGATCCCTACGAGCAGTACTTC

D gene: TRBD2
J gene: TRBJ2-1
V gene: TRBV6-4
clone size: NA
CDR3 protein: CASSVLASGSYEQFF
CDR3 DNA: TGTGCCAGCAGTGTCTTGGCTAGCGGGAGCTATGAGCAGTTCTTC

D gene: TRBD1
J gene: TRBJ2-3
V gene: TRBV19
clone size: NA
CDR3 protein: CASSINRGRADTQYF
CDR3 DNA: TGTGCCAGTAGTATTAACAGGGGGCGCGCAGATACGCAGTATTTT

D gene: TRBD1
J gene: TRBJ2-7
V gene: TRBV29-1
clone size: NA
CDR3 protein: CSVRRTGGGSYEQYF
CDR3 DNA: TGCAGCGTTCGCAGGACAGGGGGCGGGAGCTACGAGCAGTACTTC

D gene: TRBD2
J gene: TRBJ2-1
V gene: TRBV5-4
clone size: NA
CDR3 protein: CASSPALSGRGNEQFF
CDR3 DNA: TGTGCCAGCAGCCCGGCCCTTAGCGGGAGGGGCAATGAGCAGTTCTTC

D gene: NA
J gene: TRBJ2-5
V gene: TRBV7-9
clone size: NA
CDR3 protein: CASSPLRGQQETQYF
CDR3 DNA: TGTGCCAGCAGCCCCCTGAGAGGGCAACAAGAGACCCAGTACTTC

D gene: NA
J gene: TRBJ1-2
V gene: TRBV6-1
clone size: NA
CDR3 protein: CASSEVGQRGYGYTF
CDR3 DNA: TGTGCCAGCAGTGAAGTCGGACAGCGGGGCTATGGCTACACCTTC

D gene: TRBD1
J gene: TRBJ1-2
V gene: TRBV23-1
clone size: NA
CDR3 protein: CASSTHNSGQGPAFHGYTF
CDR3 DNA: TGCGCCAGCAGTACTCATAACTCGGGACAGGGGCCCGCTTTCCATGGCTACACCTTC

D gene: TRBD2
J gene: TRBJ2-2
V gene: TRBV27
clone size: NA
CDR3 protein: CASSHGAGGTTGELFF
CDR3 DNA: TGTGCCAGCAGTCACGGGGCGGGGGGCACAACCGGGGAGCTGTTTTTT

D gene: NA
J gene: TRBJ1-4
V gene: TRBV30
clone size: NA
CDR3 protein: CAWSVQSGKLFF
CDR3 DNA: TGTGCCTGGAGTGTACAGTCCGGAAAACTGTTTTTT

D gene: NA
J gene: TRBJ2-6
V gene: TRBV5-1
clone size: NA
CDR3 protein: CASSLVLGAGGANVLTF
CDR3 DNA: TGCGCCAGCAGCTTGGTTTTGGGGGCAGGTGGGGCCAACGTCCTGACTTTC

D gene: NA
J gene: TRBJ1-2
V gene: TRBV19
clone size: NA
CDR3 protein: CASSSKGGLNYGYTF
CDR3 DNA: TGTGCCAGTAGTTCAAAAGGTGGACTTAACTATGGCTACACCTTC

D gene: TRBD1
J gene: TRBJ2-7
V gene: TRBV7-9
clone size: NA
CDR3 protein: CASSSDRVQQYF
CDR3 DNA: TGTGCCAGCAGCTCGGACAGGGTCCAGCAGTACTTC

D gene: TRBD1
J gene: TRBJ1-2
V gene: TRBV10-3
clone size: NA
CDR3 protein: CAINRGTNYGYTF
CDR3 DNA: TGTGCCATAAACAGGGGGACTAACTATGGCTACACCTTC

D gene: TRBD1
J gene: TRBJ1-3
V gene: TRBV11-3
clone size: NA
CDR3 protein: CASSSGQGRENTIYF
CDR3 DNA: TGTGCCAGCAGCTCGGGACAGGGAAGGGAGAACACCATATATTTT

D gene: TRBD1
J gene: TRBJ2-7
V gene: TRBV7-9
clone size: NA
CDR3 protein: CASSSGGVGPRQYF
CDR3 DNA: TGTGCCAGCAGTTCAGGGGGCGTAGGTCCCCGGCAGTACTTC

D gene: TRBD2
J gene: TRBJ2-7
V gene: TRBV28
clone size: NA
CDR3 protein: CASSPSLAGAVSEQYF
CDR3 DNA: TGTGCCAGCAGTCCCTCGCTAGCGGGAGCTGTCTCAGAGCAGTACTTC

D gene: NA
J gene: TRBJ1-1
V gene: TRBV19
clone size: NA
CDR3 protein: CASSLPPGGQRVTEAFF
CDR3 DNA: TGTGCCAGTAGTCTGCCCCCGGGAGGGCAAAGGGTCACTGAAGCTTTCTTT

D gene: NA
J gene: TRBJ2-1
V gene: TRBV18
clone size: NA
CDR3 protein: CASSPSGPSSYNEQFF
CDR3 DNA: TGTGCCAGCTCCCCGTCGGGTCCTAGCTCCTACAATGAGCAGTTCTTC

D gene: TRBD2
J gene: TRBJ2-1
V gene: TRBV18
clone size: NA
CDR3 protein: CASSDNSGSPYNEQFF
CDR3 DNA: TGTGCCAGCTCAGATAATAGCGGGAGCCCCTACAATGAGCAGTTCTTC

D gene: NA
J gene: TRBJ1-1
V gene: TRBV11-2
clone size: NA
CDR3 protein: CASSQRRAFEAFF
CDR3 DNA: TGTGCCAGCAGCCAAAGGCGGGCATTTGAAGCTTTCTTT

D gene: NA
J gene: TRBJ2-5
V gene: TRBV5-1
clone size: NA
CDR3 protein: CASSLAGTSGETQYF
CDR3 DNA: TGCGCCAGCAGCTTGGCGGGGACATCGGGCGAGACCCAGTACTTC

D gene: NA
J gene: TRBJ1-1
V gene: TRBV5-1
clone size: NA
CDR3 protein: CASSLEHLNTEAFF
CDR3 DNA: TGCGCCAGCAGCTTGGAACACCTCAACACTGAAGCTTTCTTT

D gene: TRBD2
J gene: TRBJ2-3
V gene: TRBV4-1
clone size: NA
CDR3 protein: CASSWGVIAGGADTQYF
CDR3 DNA: TGCGCCAGCAGCTGGGGCGTTATAGCGGGGGGTGCAGATACGCAGTATTTT

D gene: NA
J gene: TRBJ2-3
V gene: TRBV7-2
clone size: NA
CDR3 protein: CASSLDRTDTQYF
CDR3 DNA: TGTGCCAGCAGCTTAGACAGGACGGATACGCAGTATTTT